One and the same sample provided the 25 T cell receptor beta chains below, sequenced in a study of blood T cell repertoires in COVID-19. The method was immunoSEQ multiplex PCR; TCRdb's version includes in-frame clones alone and lacks a portion of them. The table has tens of thousands of clones, around 88% seen once. Material for sequencing was peripheral blood. These receptors were obtained from an elderly woman with active or convalescent COVID-19.

The chain carries TRBV18 and TRBJ1-6; 9 nucleotides line up with TRBD1. Trimming removed 5 bases from V and 8 bases from J; junction bases left unmatched: 4. Germline-derived CDR1 and CDR2 are KGHSH and LQKENI. The CDR3 sequence is 14 residues long. The CDR3 nucleotides are TGTGCCAGCTCAGAGGGACAGGGATATTCACCCCTCCACTTT. Its translation is CASSEGQGYSPLHF.

The chain couples TRBV27 to TRBJ2-2, with D tentatively TRBD2 (7 bases). CDR1 is MNHEY, CDR2 SMNVEV, per germline (reference sequence). V lost 3 bases, J lost 3 bases, and 17 bases lay in between. CDR3 length equals 17 residues. The CDR3 sequence is CASSFYGGGQDTGELFF. The CDR3 coding sequence is TGTGCCAGCAGTTTTTATGGGGGGGGGCAGGACACCGGGGAGCTGTTTTTT.

The chain is built from TRBV10-3 and TRBJ2-1; D perhaps matches TRBD1 (5 bases). Germline CDR1 and CDR2: ENHRY and SYGVKD. The V and J ends lost 2 bases and 9 bases respectively, with 11 bases between them. The length of the CDR3 is 13 residues. The CDR3 DNA sequence: TGTGCCATCAGTGAGCGGAAGGGGCCTGAGCAGTTCTTC. Protein sequence: CAISERKGPEQFF.

The chain employs TRBV5-1 and TRBJ1-6, with 11 positions matching TRBD1. V trimming: 0 bases; J trimming: 10 bases; junction bases outside the gene matches: 6. Germline loops: CDR1 SGHRS, CDR2 YFSETQ. CDR3 size: 16 residues. DNA for the CDR3: TGCGCCAGCAGCTTGGGCTCCGGGACAGGGGGATCACCCCTCCACTTT. It encodes CASSLGSGTGGSPLHF.

The chain uses TRBV6-1 and TRBJ1-2; D might be TRBD1 (6 bases). The CDR3 runs 14 residues. Trimming removed 4 bases from V and 8 bases from J, with 17 bases in between. CDR1 is MNHNS, CDR2 SASEGT, per germline. The CDR3 bases are TGTGCCAGCAGTGGAGCACGACAGGCTGGGGGCTACACCTTC. Protein product: CASSGARQAGGYTF.

The chain joins TRBV7-2 to TRBJ2-1, with D hard to call. Germline CDR1 SGHTA, CDR2 FQGNSA. V lost 6 bases, J lost 0 bases, and 15 bases lay in between. The CDR3 loop spans 16 amino acids. CDR3 sequence (DNA): TGTGCCAGCAGTCCCTCCTTGGCGGCCTCCTACAATGAGCAGTTCTTC. Translating it yields CASSPSLAASYNEQFF.

V usage is TRBV12-5 and J usage is TRBJ1-1; no firm D call. Trimming removed 6 bases from V and 0 bases from J, with 5 bases in between. Germline V gives CDR1 LGHNT, CDR2 FRNRAP. CDR3 length equals 12 residues. The CDR3: CASGNMNTEAFF. The CDR3 nucleotides are TGTGCTAGTGGCAACATGAACACTGAAGCTTTCTTT.

The rearrangement joins TRBV4-3 to TRBJ1-6; the D gene is possibly TRBD1 (5 bases). The CDR3 length is 16 residues. V lost 0 bases and J 9 bases, leaving 15 bases between the germline ends. Germline-derived CDR1 and CDR2 are LGHNA and YSLEER. The DNA for the CDR3 is TGCGCCAGCAGCCAAGATCGAGGCCTAACAGGTTCACCCCTCCACTTT. It yields the protein CASSQDRGLTGSPLHF.

V is TRBV5-4 and J is TRBJ2-1; 8 positions match TRBD1. The V segment lost 2 bases and the J segment 9 bases; nucleotides outside the gene matches: 7. The CDR3 sequence is 14 residues long. Germline V gene sequence: CDR1 SGHNT, CDR2 YYREEE (reference sequence). CDR3 region: CASSLGQGKGEQFF. CDR3 sequence (DNA): TGTGCCAGCAGCTTAGGACAGGGTAAGGGTGAGCAGTTCTTC. Based on the CDR3 plus reference TRBV5-4 and TRBJ2-1, the full variable domain is ETGVTQSPTHLIKTRGQQVTLRCSSQSGHNTVSWYQQALGQGPQFIFQYYREEENGRGNFPPRFSGLQFPNYSSELNVNALELDDSALYLCASSLGQGKGEQFFGPGTRLTVL.

The chain is built from TRBV18 and TRBJ1-3; TRBD1 is a possible D gene (6 bases). The CDR3 sequence is 15 residues long. Germline loops: CDR1 KGHSH, CDR2 LQKENI. Trimming left V 3 bases short and J 2 bases short, with 11 bases between. The CDR3 spells CASSPGTLTGNTIYF. The CDR3 nucleotides are TGTGCCAGCTCACCCGGGACACTCACTGGAAACACCATATATTTT.

This rearrangement joins TRBV27 to TRBJ2-7; TRBD2 matches at 9 bases. The CDR3 consists of 14 residues. Germline V gene data show CDR1 as MNHEY and CDR2 as SMNVEV (reference sequence). The trim removed 5 bases at V and 4 bases at J, leaving 6 bases unmatched. The CDR3 sequence: CASSLYSGGYEQYF. DNA of the CDR3: TGTGCCAGCAGTCTATATAGCGGGGGTTACGAGCAGTACTTC.

This chain joins TRBV6-2 or TRBV6-3 and TRBJ1-1; 9 nucleotides match TRBD1. V lost 5 bases and J lost 2; bases outside the gene matches: 6. The germline gives CDR1 MNHEY, CDR2 SVGEGT. This CDR3 is built from 15 residues. The CDR3 coding sequence is TGTGCCAGCAGTACACTGGGACAGGGAAACACTGAAGCTTTCTTT. Translation gives CASSTLGQGNTEAFF.

The chain joins TRBV5-5 to TRBJ2-3, with a possible D match to TRBD1 (5 bases). The CDR3 consists of 16 residues. The V end lost 0 bases, the J end lost 0 bases, and 11 bases lay between the germline ends. Germline V gives CDR1 SGHKS, CDR2 YYEKEE (reference sequence). CDR3 residues: CASSLVPGISTDTQYF. The CDR3 region has the DNA TGTGCCAGCAGCTTGGTTCCAGGGATCAGCACAGATACGCAGTATTTT. Based on the CDR3 plus reference TRBV5-5 and TRBJ2-3, the full variable domain is DAGVTQSPTHLIKTRGQQVTLRCSPISGHKSVSWYQQVLGQGPQFIFQYYEKEERGRGNFPDRFSARQFPNYSSELNVNALLLGDSALYLCASSLVPGISTDTQYFGPGTRLTVL.

On this clone itself: An end of the junction differs from the germline gene, which may be a read error. This chain joins TRBV6-5 and TRBJ2-5; 8 nucleotides match TRBD1. The CDR3 runs to 13 residues. Germline V gives CDR1 MNHEY, CDR2 SVGAGI. CDR3 nucleotide sequence: TGTGCCAGCGGCTACCGGGACAGGAGAATGGTGAACTTC. Amino acid sequence: CASGYRDRRMVNF.

This clone turned up a few times. The rearrangement links TRBV5-1 to TRBJ1-4; 9 bases fit TRBD1. Germline CDR1 is SGHRS and CDR2 is YFSETQ. V trimming: 0 bases; J trimming: 7 bases; junction bases outside the gene matches: 4. The CDR3 consists of 15 residues. Here the CDR3 reads CASSLDGTGTEKLFF. The CDR3 DNA sequence: TGCGCCAGCAGCTTGGATGGGACAGGGACTGAAAAACTGTTTTTT.

The CDR3 DNA sequence: TGTGCCAGCAGCGCCGAGACAGGCAACTCCTATAATTCACCCCTCCACTTT. Translating it yields CASSAETGNSYNSPLHF. This sequence joins TRBV9 and TRBJ1-6; D is perhaps TRBD1 (6 bases). Germline V lookup: CDR1 SGDLS, CDR2 YYNGEE. Deletions cut 3 bases from V and 0 bases from J, with 13 bases between. CDR3 length: 17 amino acids.

This chain links TRBV27 with TRBJ2-3; 8 nucleotides line up with TRBD2. In germline, CDR1 is MNHEY, CDR2 SMNVEV (reference sequence). This CDR3 has 14 amino acids. V gave up 4 bases and J gave up 6 bases; unmatched junction bases: 6. The CDR3 nucleotides are TGTGCCAGCAGTTCCGGGGGGGCGGGTGATACGCAGTATTTT. Translated, it gives CASSSGGAGDTQYF.

The chain is built from TRBV2 and TRBJ2-5; D not certain. Per germline, CDR1 SNHLY and CDR2 FYNNEI. V lost 6 bases and J lost 4, with 12 bases in between. The CDR3 covers 13 residues. In DNA, the CDR3 is TGTGCCAGCAGCGTGACTTGGCGAGAGACCCAGTACTTC. This sequence encodes CASSVTWRETQYF.

This clone was seen only a few times. The chain carries TRBV2 and TRBJ1-5; D is perhaps TRBD1 (5 bases). Germline values: CDR1 SNHLY, CDR2 FYNNEI. The CDR3 has 14 residues. Trimming pared 2 bases from V and 7 bases from J, leaving 12 bases between. CDR3 region: CASSEQGRQQPQHF. CDR3 in DNA: TGTGCCAGCAGTGAACAGGGAAGACAACAGCCCCAGCATTTT.

This chain uses TRBV30 with TRBJ1-1; D is uncertain. CDR3 length equals 13 residues. Trimming cost V 0 bases and J 5 bases, with 10 bases left between them. Germline-derived CDR1 and CDR2 are GTSNPN and SVGIG (reference sequence). CDR3 protein: CAWSVFLRTEAFF. DNA for the CDR3: TGTGCCTGGAGTGTATTCCTGAGGACTGAAGCTTTCTTT.

This clone was detected many times. V gene TRBV5-1 combines with J gene TRBJ2-7; TRBD2 might be the D (5 bases). Trimming removed 0 bases from V and 4 bases from J, with 11 bases in between. Looked up from germline, CDR1 is SGHRS and CDR2 is YFSETQ. There are 14 residues in the CDR3. Written as DNA, the CDR3 is TGCGCCAGCAGCTTGGGGGGAGTGGGGTACGAGCAGTACTTC. It is translated as CASSLGGVGYEQYF.

This chain connects TRBV19 to TRBJ2-7, with 10 bases aligning to TRBD2. The CDR3 covers 15 residues. Germline V lookup: CDR1 LNHDA, CDR2 SQIVND (reference sequence). V shed 6 bases, J shed 1 base, and the junction held 6 bases outside the gene matches. The CDR3 loop is CASSPTSGPSYEQYF. The CDR3 DNA follows: TGTGCCAGTAGCCCGACTAGCGGGCCATCCTACGAGCAGTACTTC.

The V and J genes are TRBV7-6 and TRBJ2-7; tentatively, D is TRBD2 (5 bases). The CDR3 is 15 residues long. Per the germline V gene, CDR1 is SGHVS and CDR2 is FNYEAQ. Trimming stripped 5 bases from V and 0 bases from J, with 14 bases between. In DNA form, the CDR3 reads TGTGCCAGCAGCGCCGGTAGCGCCACCTCCTACGAGCAGTACTTC. Translated: CASSAGSATSYEQYF.

The V call is TRBV11-2, the J call TRBJ2-2; TRBD2 is a possible D gene (6 bases). V was trimmed by 2 bases and J by 5 bases, leaving 15 bases between them. This CDR3 comprises 16 residues. Germline V gene lookup returns CDR1 SGHAT and CDR2 FQNNGV. CDR3: CASSLFRRESTGELFF. CDR3 nucleotide sequence: TGTGCCAGCAGCTTATTTAGGCGGGAATCTACCGGGGAGCTGTTTTTT. Using reference TRBV11-2 and TRBJ2-2 for the parts outside the CDR3, the full variable domain is EAGVAQSPRYKIIEKRQSVAFWCNPISGHATLYWYQQILGQGPKLLIQFQNNGVVDDSQLPKDRFSAERLKGVDSTLKIQPAKLEDSAVYLCASSLFRRESTGELFFGEGSRLTVL.

The rearrangement joins TRBV6-2 or TRBV6-3 to TRBJ2-1, with D unclear. Between the trimmed V and J ends, which lost 0 bases and 7 bases, there was a span of 13 bases. CDR1 is MNHEY and CDR2 is SVGEGT in the germline V gene. This CDR3 comprises 15 residues. The CDR3 coding sequence is TGTGCCAGCAGTTACTCGAAGGCAGGCTTAAATGAGCAGTTCTTC. It translates to CASSYSKAGLNEQFF.